This T cell receptor (beta chain) was sequenced during a study of T cell repertoires in cytomegalovirus infection. Study information: Through public TCR beta signatures, both CMV infection and matching HLA type were indicated.

Study conclusions and caveats: CMV carriers with the relevant HLA were identified by cumulative public TCR beta family frequency. The ex vivo response was dominated by HLA-C-restricted CMV-specific TCR beta clonotypes.

Note on this clonotype: The antigen remains unidentified.

Via MiXCR, TCRdb re-called the reads, giving one row per CDR3 protein. The sample carries hundreds of thousands of distinct CDR3 sequences, roughly 36% recorded once. Germline-derived CDR1 and CDR2 are LNHDA and SQIVND (reference sequence). The ends lost 7 bases at V and 5 bases at J; junction bases unmatched: 17. The CDR3 totals 17 residues. The chain carries TRBV19 and TRBJ2-3, with 8 positions matching TRBD2. The sequence derives from a human donor in good health (CMV status not recorded). Some clones in this sample may be carry-over from other donors' samples. The sequencing here drew on cultured PBMCs, taken from culture after CMV antigen stimulation. The CDR3: CASTPAGGGPLGDTQYF. The CDR3 nucleotides read TGTGCCAGTACCCCGGCGGGGGGAGGGCCTTTGGGAGATACGCAGTATTTT.